These 2 T cell receptor beta chains were all obtained from the same sample, sequenced in a study of cytomegalovirus exposure and HLA in healthy donors. This PCR relied on a set of 60 Vbeta primers and 13 Jbeta primers. The repertoire was sequenced with immunoSEQ multiplex PCR; TCRdb's copy has only in-frame clones and lacks some. The table records about 100,000 clones, 76% of them present only once. Sequenced material: PBMCs. Source of these receptors: a woman aged 55-75 years in good health and CMV-seropositive.

This clone was found once. This sample also contains other DNA sequences that code for the same CDR3. The chain couples TRBV29-1 to TRBJ2-3; possibly TRBD2 for D (5 bases). Between the trimmed V and J ends, which lost 6 bases and 7 bases, there was a span of 17 bases. The CDR3 runs 13 residues. The germline V gene has CDR1 SQVTM and CDR2 ANQGSEA. CDR3 protein: CSVEWTFGHTQYF. The CDR3 nucleotides read TGCAGCGTCGAATGGACTTTCGGTCATACGCAGTATTTT.

The chain carries TRBV28 and TRBJ2-6; tentatively, D is TRBD1 (6 bases). This CDR3 is 17 amino acids long. The V gene lost 5 bases and the J gene lost 4 bases, with 18 bases spanning the gap. Germline V CDR1 and CDR2: MDHEN, SYDVKM. The CDR3 is CASSRAARGSGANVLTF. The CDR3 DNA reads as TGTGCCAGCAGTCGGGCCGCTAGGGGGTCCGGGGCCAACGTCCTGACTTTC.